What follows is one TCR beta chain and its context. Its antigen is not identified. Trimming cost V 6 bases and J 1 base, with 16 bases left between them. Germline loops: CDR1 MDHEN, CDR2 SYDVKM. The CDR3 is 16 amino acids. The sample belongs to a study of CD8 T cells in Susac syndrome. Random-hexamer reverse transcription was applied to about 0.45 to 1 ug RNA. One entry per CDR3 protein results from TCRdb running MiXCR on the immunoSEQ multiplex PCR reads. The table records more than 150,000 distinct CDR3 sequences, nearly 97% of them present only once. General study findings and limits: The CD4+ T cell repertoires of Susac syndrome were found to show no clonal expansion.

V usage is TRBV28 and J usage is TRBJ2-4; D might be TRBD1 (5 bases). Specimen: CD4+ T cells from PBMCs. The sequence derives from a human donor with Susac syndrome. The CDR3 spells CASSPQGFRAKNIQYF. CDR3 DNA sequence: TGTGCCAGCAGCCCTCAGGGTTTCCGGGCCAAAAACATTCAGTACTTC. Supplemented by reference TRBV28 and TRBJ2-4, the full variable domain reads DVKVTQSSRYLVKRTGEKVFLECVQDMDHENMFWYRQDPGLGLRLIYFSYDVKMKEKGDIPEGYSVSREKKERFSLILESASTNQTSMYLCASSPQGFRAKNIQYFGAGTRLSVL.